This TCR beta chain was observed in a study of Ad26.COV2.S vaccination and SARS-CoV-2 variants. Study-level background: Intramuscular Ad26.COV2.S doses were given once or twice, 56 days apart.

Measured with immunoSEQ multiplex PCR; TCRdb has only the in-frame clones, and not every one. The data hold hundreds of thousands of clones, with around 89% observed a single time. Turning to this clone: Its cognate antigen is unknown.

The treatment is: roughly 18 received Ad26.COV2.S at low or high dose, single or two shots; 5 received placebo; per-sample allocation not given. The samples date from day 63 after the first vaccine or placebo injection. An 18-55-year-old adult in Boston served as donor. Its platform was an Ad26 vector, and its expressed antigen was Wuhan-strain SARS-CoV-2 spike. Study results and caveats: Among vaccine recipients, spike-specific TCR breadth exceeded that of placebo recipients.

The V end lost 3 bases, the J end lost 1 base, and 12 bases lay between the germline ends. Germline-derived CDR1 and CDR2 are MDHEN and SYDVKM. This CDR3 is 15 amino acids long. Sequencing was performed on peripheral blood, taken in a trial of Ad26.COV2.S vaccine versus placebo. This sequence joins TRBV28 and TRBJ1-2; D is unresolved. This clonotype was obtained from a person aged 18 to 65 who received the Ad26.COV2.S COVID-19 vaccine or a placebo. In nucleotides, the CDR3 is TGTGCCAGCAGTTTTTTCGGCGGACGTAACTATGGCTACACCTTC. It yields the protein CASSFFGGRNYGYTF.